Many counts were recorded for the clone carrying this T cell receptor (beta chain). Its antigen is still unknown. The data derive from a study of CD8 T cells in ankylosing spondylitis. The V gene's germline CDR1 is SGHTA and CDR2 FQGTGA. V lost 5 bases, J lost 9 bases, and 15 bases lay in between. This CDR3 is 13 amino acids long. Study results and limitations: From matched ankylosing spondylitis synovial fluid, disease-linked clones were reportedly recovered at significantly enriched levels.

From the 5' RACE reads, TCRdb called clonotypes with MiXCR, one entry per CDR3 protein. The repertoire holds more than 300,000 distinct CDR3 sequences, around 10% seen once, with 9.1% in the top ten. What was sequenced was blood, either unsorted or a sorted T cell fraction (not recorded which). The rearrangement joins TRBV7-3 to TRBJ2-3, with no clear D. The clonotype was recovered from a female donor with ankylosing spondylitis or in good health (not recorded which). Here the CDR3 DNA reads TGTGCCAGCAGCCCAGGACCCGTCAGCACGCAGTATTTT. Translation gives CASSPGPVSTQYF.